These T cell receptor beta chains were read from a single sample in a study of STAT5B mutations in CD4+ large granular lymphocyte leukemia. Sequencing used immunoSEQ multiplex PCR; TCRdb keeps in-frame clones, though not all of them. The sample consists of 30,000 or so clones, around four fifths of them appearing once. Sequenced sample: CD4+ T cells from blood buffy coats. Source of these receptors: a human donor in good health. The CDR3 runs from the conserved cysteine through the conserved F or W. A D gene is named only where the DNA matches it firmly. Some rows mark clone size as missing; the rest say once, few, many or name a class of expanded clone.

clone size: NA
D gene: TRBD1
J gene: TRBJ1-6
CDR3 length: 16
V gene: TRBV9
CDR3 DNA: TGTGCCAGCAGCGTAGGCTCGGGACAGGGAAATTCACCCCTCCACTTT
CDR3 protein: CASSVGSGQGNSPLHF

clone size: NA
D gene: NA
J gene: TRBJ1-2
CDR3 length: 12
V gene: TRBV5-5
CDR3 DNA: TGTGCCAGCAGCTTGAAGGAAAGGGGCTACACCTTC
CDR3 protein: CASSLKERGYTF

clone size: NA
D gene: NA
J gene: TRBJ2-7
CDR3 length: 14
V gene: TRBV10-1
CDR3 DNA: TGCGCCAGCAGTGAACAGGAGTACTCCTACGAGCAGTACTTC
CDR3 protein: CASSEQEYSYEQYF

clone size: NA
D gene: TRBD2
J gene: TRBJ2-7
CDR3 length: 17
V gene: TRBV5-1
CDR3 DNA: TGCGCCAGCAGCTTGTCCGCTAGCGGGAGTGCCTCCTACGAGCAGTACTTC
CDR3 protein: CASSLSASGSASYEQYF

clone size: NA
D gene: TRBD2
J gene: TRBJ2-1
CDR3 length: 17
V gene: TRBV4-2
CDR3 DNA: TGTGCCAGCAGCCAAGGCCTAGCGGGGGGGTGGGACAATGAGCAGTTCTTC
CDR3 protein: CASSQGLAGGWDNEQFF

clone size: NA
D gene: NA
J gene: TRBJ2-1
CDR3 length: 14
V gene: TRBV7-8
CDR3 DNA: TGTGCCAGCAGCTTAGGAAGCTCCTACAATGAGCAGTTCTTC
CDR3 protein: CASSLGSSYNEQFF

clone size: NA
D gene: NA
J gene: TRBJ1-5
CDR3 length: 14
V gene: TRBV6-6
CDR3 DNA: TGTGCCAGCAGTTACTCGGTAAGGGATCAGCCCCAGCATTTT
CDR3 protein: CASSYSVRDQPQHF

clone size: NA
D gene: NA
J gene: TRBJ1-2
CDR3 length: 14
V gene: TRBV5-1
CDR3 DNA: TGCGCCAGCAGCTTGGGCAAAACTCACTATGGCTACACCTTC
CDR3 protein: CASSLGKTHYGYTF

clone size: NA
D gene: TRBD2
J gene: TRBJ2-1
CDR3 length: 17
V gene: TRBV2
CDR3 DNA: TGTGCCAGCAGTGGACGACTAGCGGGAGTGCCTCGGAATGAGCAGTTCTTC
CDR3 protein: CASSGRLAGVPRNEQFF

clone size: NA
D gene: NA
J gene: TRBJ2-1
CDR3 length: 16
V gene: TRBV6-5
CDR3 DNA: TGTGCCAGCAGTTACTACAGGGAGAGAGTGGCCAATGAGCAGTTCTTC
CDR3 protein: CASSYYRERVANEQFF

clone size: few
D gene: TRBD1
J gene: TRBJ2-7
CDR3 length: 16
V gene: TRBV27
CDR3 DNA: TGTGCCAGCAGTCACTCGCCGACAGGGGAAGCCTACGAGCAGTACTTC
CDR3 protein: CASSHSPTGEAYEQYF

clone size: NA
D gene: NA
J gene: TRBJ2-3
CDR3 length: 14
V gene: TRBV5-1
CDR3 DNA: TGCGCCAGCAGCTCAGCGGGTCGCACAGATACGCAGTATTTT
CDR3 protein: CASSSAGRTDTQYF

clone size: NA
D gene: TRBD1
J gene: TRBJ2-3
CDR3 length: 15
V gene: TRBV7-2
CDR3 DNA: TGTGCCAGCAGCTTAGGACAGGGGGCTGAAGATACGCAGTATTTT
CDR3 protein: CASSLGQGAEDTQYF

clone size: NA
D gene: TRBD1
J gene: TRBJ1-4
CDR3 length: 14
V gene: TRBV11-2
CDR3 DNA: TGTGCCAGCAGTTGGACAGGGGGAAATGAAAAACTGTTTTTT
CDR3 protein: CASSWTGGNEKLFF

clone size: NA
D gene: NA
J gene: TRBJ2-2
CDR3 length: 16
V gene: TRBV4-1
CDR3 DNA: TGCGCCAGCAGGCACTCTATCCGCGCGAACACCGGGGAGCTGTTTTTT
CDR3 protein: CASRHSIRANTGELFF

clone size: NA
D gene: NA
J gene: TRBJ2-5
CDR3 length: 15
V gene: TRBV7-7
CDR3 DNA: TGTGCTAGCAGCTTAGGCAGGCCCCCACAAGAGACCCAGTACTTC
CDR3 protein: CASSLGRPPQETQYF

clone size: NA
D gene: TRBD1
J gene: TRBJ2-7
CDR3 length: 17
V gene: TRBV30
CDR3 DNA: TGTGCCCGGGCCAACCTTTGGACAGGGATTAGATCCTACGAGCAGTACTTC
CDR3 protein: CARANLWTGIRSYEQYF